This T cell receptor beta chain was profiled in a study of blood T cell repertoires in COVID-19 (TCRdb year 2020). Some background on the complete study: Samples covering the acute and convalescent phases of COVID-19 were provided by collaborators in the United States, Italy and Spain. The prospective study material was composed of cDNA or gDNA derived from T cells, B-cell-depleted T cells, or PBMCs. The dataset comprised deeply sampled blood TCRbeta repertoires from subjects exposed to, actively infected with, or recovered from COVID-19. The repertoires were released in a freely available public database intended as a resource for research on the immune response to SARS-CoV-2. Samples were obtained from the ongoing ImmuneRACE study (first 160 participants) and from 1,200 or so subjects provided by 6 global collaborators. The sample metadata nearly always contained a de-identified subject ID, COVID-19 status, age in years and sex. HLA class I and class II types, where available, came from metadata supplied by the sample provider rather than from assay-based typing.

Turning to this clone: This receptor's antigen is unknown. No clone much larger than this one lies a single base away; base qualities are absent.

TCRbeta CDR3 regions were amplified from genomic DNA using the immunoSEQ Assay, a bias-controlled multiplex PCR. Per the source publication's procedure: The number of nucleated cells in each sample was estimated from the amplification of reference gene primers within the assay. To quantify the absolute abundance of each unique TCRbeta CDR3 rearrangement, sequence reads were collapsed and filtered. For each sample, productive Simpson clonality was calculated as the square root of Simpson's diversity index over productive rearrangements. In TCRdb, the immuneACCESS table is reduced to in-frame sequences with V and J assigned. These tables do not hold every clone; where another copy was compared, an unresolved V gene accounts for under half, and the others remain unexplained. V and J calls and clone size come straight from that table; D and trimming were deduced from the DNA. This sample is represented by about 180,000 clones; less than 85% of them were singletons. The ten largest clonotypes hold 5.5% to 7.5% of the sample.

Clipping removes 4 bases from V and 2 bases from J, with 4 as the unmatched junction base count. Reading the germline V gene (reference sequence) gives CDR1 SEHNR and CDR2 FQNEAQ. The cysteine opens and the phenylalanine closes a CDR3 of 14 amino acids. The read is trimmed to its CDR3 DNA, 42 bases read in frame from base 1. Collaborating institutions collected whole blood in K2EDTA tubes following their own protocols. For TCRbeta analysis, collaborator samples were shipped as frozen whole blood, as isolated PBMCs, or as DNA extracted from either sample type. Results the study describes overall, beyond this receptor: Clinical and demographic metadata were provided uncurated, with the amount varying by source and participant.

The TCR was taken from a human donor in a cohort sampled during active COVID-19. This chain is built from TRBV7-9 and TRBJ2-7; 8 of the junction bases match TRBD1. Sequenced input: peripheral blood. The CDR3 reads CASSSDRETYEQYF. The DNA sequence follows: TGTGCCAGCAGCTCGGACAGGGAGACCTACGAGCAGTACTTC.